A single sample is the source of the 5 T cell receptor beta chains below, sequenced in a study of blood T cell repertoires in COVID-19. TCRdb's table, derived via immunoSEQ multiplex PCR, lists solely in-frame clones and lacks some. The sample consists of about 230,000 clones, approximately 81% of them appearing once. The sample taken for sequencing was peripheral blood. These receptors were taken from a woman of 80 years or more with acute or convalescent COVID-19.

CDR3 DNA sequence: TGTGCCAGCAACCCGGGAGCTAACTATGGCTACACCTTC. Translation: CASNPGANYGYTF. The chain carries TRBV5-6 and TRBJ1-2; no definite D call. The germline V gene encodes CDR1 SGHDT and CDR2 YYEEEE. The CDR3 is 13 residues long. The V gene lost 6 bases and the J gene lost 0 bases, with 9 bases spanning the gap.

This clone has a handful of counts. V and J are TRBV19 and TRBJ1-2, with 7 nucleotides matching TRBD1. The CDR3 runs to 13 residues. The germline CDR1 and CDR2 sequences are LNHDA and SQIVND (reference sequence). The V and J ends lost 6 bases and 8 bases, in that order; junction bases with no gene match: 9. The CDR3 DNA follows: TGTGCCAGTAGACCAGACAGGGAAGGAGGCTACACCTTC. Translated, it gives CASRPDREGGYTF.

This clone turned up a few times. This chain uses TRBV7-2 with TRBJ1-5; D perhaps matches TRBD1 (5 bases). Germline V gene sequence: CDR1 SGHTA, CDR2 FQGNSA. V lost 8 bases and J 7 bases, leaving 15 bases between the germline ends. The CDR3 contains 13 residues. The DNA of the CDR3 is TGTGCCAGCCACAGGTCCGCCAGCCAGCCCCAGCATTTT. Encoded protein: CASHRSASQPQHF.

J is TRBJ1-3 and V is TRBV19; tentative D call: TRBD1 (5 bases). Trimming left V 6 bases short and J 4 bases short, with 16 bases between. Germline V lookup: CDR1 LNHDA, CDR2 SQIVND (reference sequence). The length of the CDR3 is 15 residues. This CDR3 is CASRSFRGSGNTIYF. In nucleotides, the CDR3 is TGTGCCAGTAGATCTTTCCGGGGGTCCGGAAACACCATATATTTT. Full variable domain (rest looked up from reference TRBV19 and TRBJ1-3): DGGITQSPKYLFRKEGQNVTLSCEQNLNHDAMYWYRQDPGQGLRLIYYSQIVNDFQKGDIAEGYSVSREKKESFPLTVTSAQKNPTAFYLCASRSFRGSGNTIYFGEGSWLTVV.

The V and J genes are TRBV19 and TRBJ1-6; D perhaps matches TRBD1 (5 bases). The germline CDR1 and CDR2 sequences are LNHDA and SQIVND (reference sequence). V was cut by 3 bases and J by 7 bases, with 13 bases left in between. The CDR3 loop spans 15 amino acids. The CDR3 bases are TGTGCCAGTAGTATGACCCAGGGAGGCAATTCACCCCTCCACTTT. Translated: CASSMTQGGNSPLHF. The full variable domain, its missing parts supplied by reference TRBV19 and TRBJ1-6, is DGGITQSPKYLFRKEGQNVTLSCEQNLNHDAMYWYRQDPGQGLRLIYYSQIVNDFQKGDIAEGYSVSREKKESFPLTVTSAQKNPTAFYLCASSMTQGGNSPLHFGNGTRLTVT.